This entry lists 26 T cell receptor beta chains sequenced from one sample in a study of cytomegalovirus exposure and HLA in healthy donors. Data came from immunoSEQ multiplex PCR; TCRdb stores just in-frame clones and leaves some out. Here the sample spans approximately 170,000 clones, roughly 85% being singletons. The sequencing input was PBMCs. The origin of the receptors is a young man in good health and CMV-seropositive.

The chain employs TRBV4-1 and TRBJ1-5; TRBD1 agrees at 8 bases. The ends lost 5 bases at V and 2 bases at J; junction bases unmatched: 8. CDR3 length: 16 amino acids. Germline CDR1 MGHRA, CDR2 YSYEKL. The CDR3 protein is CASSFRTGMGNQPQHF. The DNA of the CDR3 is TGCGCCAGCAGCTTCCGGACAGGGATGGGCAATCAGCCCCAGCATTTT.

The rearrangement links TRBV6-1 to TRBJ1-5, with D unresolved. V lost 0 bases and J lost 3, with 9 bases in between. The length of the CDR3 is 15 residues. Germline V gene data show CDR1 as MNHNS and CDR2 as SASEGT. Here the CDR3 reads CASSEAQRINQPQHF. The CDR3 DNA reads TGTGCCAGCAGTGAAGCGCAGCGGATCAATCAGCCCCAGCATTTT.

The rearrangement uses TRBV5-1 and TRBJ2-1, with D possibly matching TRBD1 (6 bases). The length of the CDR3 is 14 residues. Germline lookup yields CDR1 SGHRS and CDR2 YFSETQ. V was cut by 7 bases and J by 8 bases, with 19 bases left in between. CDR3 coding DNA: TGCGCCAGCCGACAACAAACAGGGACCGATGAGCAGTTCTTC. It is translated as CASRQQTGTDEQFF.

The CDR3 coding sequence is TGCAGCGTTGAAAGGGGGGGGGCAGGGAACACTGAAGCTTTCTTT. Encoded protein: CSVERGGAGNTEAFF. J is TRBJ1-1 and V is TRBV29-1; a weak D match, TRBD1 (6 bases). V gave up 2 bases and J gave up 1 base, with 14 bases separating them. CDR3 size: 15 residues. Germline V gene lookup returns CDR1 SQVTM and CDR2 ANQGSEA. The variable domain in full, with the rest retrieved from reference TRBV29-1 and TRBJ1-1, is SAVISQKPSRDICQRGTSLTIQCQVDSQVTMMFWYRQQPGQSLTLIATANQGSEATYESGFVIDKFPISRPNLTFSTLTVSNMSPEDSSIYLCSVERGGAGNTEAFFGQGTRLTVV.

CDR3 nucleotides: TGCGCCAGCAGCTCTAGCGTTAGCTCCTACGAGCAGTACTTC. Translation gives CASSSSVSSYEQYF. The chain combines TRBV5-1 with TRBJ2-7, with a possible D match to TRBD2 (6 bases). The V end lost 3 bases, the J end lost 0 bases, and 10 bases lay between the germline ends. The CDR3 spans 14 residues. Germline assignment: CDR1 SGHRS and CDR2 YFSETQ. Full variable domain (remainder filled in from reference TRBV5-1 and TRBJ2-7): KAGVTQTPRYLIKTRGQQVTLSCSPISGHRSVSWYQQTPGQGLQFLFEYFSETQRNKGNFPGRFSGRQFSNSRSEMNVSTLELGDSALYLCASSSSVSSYEQYFGPGTRLTVT.

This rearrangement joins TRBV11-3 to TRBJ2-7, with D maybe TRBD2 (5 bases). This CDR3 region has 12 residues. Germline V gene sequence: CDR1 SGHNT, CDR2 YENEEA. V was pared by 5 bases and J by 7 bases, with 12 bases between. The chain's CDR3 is CASSLSGREQYF. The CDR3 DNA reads TGTGCCAGCAGCCTGTCGGGAAGAGAGCAGTACTTC.

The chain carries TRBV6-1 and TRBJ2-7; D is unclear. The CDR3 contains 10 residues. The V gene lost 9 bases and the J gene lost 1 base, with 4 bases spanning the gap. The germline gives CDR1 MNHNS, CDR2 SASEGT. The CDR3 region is CASLSYEQYF. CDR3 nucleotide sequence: TGTGCCAGTTTATCCTACGAGCAGTACTTC.

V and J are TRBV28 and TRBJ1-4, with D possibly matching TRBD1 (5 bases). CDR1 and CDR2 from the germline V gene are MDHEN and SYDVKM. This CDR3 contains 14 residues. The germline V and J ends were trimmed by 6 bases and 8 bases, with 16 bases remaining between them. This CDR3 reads CASSPRVPSEKLFF. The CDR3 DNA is TGTGCCAGCAGCCCCAGGGTCCCTTCCGAAAAACTGTTTTTT.

In nucleotides, the CDR3 is TGTGCCAGCAGCCCTTGGAGAGTCCCCTACAATGAGCAGTTCTTC. This gives the protein CASSPWRVPYNEQFF. The gene calls are TRBV9 and TRBJ2-1; no clear D gene. V lost 4 bases and J 2 bases, leaving 13 bases between the germline ends. This CDR3 region has 15 residues. Germline V CDR1 and CDR2: SGDLS, YYNGEE. The full variable domain, completed using reference TRBV9 and TRBJ2-1, is DSGVTQTPKHLITATGQRVTLRCSPRSGDLSVYWYQQSLDQGLQFLIQYYNGEERAKGNILERFSAQQFPDLHSELNLSSLELGDSALYFCASSPWRVPYNEQFFGPGTRLTVL.

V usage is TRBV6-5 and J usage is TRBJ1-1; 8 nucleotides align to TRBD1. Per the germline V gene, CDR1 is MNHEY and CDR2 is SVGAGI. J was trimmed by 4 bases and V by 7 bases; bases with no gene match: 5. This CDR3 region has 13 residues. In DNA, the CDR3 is TGTGCCAGCACGAACAGGGGGAGCACTGAAGCTTTCTTT. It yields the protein CASTNRGSTEAFF.

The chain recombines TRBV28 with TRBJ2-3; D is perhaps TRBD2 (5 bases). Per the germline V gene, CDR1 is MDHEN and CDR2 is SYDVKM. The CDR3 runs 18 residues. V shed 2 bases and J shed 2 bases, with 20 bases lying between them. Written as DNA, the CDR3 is TGTGCCAGCAGTTTACTTGGCGGGCGGCCCTCGTTCACAGATACGCAGTATTTT. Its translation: CASSLLGGRPSFTDTQYF.

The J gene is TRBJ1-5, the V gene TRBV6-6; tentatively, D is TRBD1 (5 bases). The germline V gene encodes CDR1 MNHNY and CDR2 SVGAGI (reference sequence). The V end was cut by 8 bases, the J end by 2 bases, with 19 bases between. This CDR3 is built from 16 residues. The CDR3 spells CASGSAGGGGNQPQHF. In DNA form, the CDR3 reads TGTGCCAGCGGATCCGCCGGGGGGGGTGGCAATCAGCCCCAGCATTTT.

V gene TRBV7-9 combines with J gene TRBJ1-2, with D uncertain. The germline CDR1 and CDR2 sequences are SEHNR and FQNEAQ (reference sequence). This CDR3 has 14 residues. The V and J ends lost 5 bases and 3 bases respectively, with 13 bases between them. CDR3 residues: CASSNTGRDYGYTF. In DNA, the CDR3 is TGTGCCAGCAGCAACACCGGGAGAGACTATGGCTACACCTTC.

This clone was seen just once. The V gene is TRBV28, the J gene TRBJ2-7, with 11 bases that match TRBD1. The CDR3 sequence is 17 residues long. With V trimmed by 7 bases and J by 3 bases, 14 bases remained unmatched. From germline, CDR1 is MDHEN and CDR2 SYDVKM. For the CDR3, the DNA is TGTGCCAGCATTTCGTCCGGGACAGGGGGAAAGGGCTACGAGCAGTACTTC. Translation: CASISSGTGGKGYEQYF.

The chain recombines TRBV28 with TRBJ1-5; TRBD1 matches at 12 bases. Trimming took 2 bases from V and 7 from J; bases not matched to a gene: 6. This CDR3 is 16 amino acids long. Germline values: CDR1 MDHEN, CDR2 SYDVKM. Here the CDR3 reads CASSLGGTGGRQPQHF. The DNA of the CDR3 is TGTGCCAGCAGTTTAGGAGGGACAGGGGGCCGGCAGCCCCAGCATTTT.

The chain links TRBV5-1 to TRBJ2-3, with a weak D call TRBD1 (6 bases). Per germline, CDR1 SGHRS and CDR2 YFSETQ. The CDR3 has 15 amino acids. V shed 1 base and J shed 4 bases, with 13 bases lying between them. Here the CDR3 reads CASSLTRGDADTQYF. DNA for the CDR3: TGCGCCAGCAGCTTGACCAGGGGTGATGCAGATACGCAGTATTTT. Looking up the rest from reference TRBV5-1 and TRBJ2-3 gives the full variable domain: KAGVTQTPRYLIKTRGQQVTLSCSPISGHRSVSWYQQTPGQGLQFLFEYFSETQRNKGNFPGRFSGRQFSNSRSEMNVSTLELGDSALYLCASSLTRGDADTQYFGPGTRLTVL.

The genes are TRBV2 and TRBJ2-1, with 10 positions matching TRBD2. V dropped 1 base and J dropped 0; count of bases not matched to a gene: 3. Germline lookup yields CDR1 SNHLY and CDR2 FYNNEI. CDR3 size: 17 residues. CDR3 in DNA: TGTGCCAGCAGTGAAGTACTAGCGGGATACTCCTACAATGAGCAGTTCTTC. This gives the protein CASSEVLAGYSYNEQFF.

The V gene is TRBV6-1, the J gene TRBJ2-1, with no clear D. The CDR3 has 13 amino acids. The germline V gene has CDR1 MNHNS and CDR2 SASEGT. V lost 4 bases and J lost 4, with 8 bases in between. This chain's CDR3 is CASSGTSYNEQFF. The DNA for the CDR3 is TGTGCCAGCAGTGGCACATCTTACAATGAGCAGTTCTTC.

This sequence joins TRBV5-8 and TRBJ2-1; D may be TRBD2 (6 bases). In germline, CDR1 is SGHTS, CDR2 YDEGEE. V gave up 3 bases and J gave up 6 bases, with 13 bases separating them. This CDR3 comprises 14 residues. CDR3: CASSSIWRVNEQFF. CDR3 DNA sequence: TGTGCCAGCAGCTCGATCTGGAGGGTCAATGAGCAGTTCTTC.

This chain's CDR3 is CASSHPGGTEAFF. For the CDR3, the DNA is TGCGCCAGCAGTCATCCGGGGGGAACTGAAGCTTTCTTT. The V call is TRBV23-1, the J call TRBJ1-1; tentatively, D is TRBD1 (5 bases). TRBV23-1 is classed as an ORF, of uncertain function. The CDR3 loop spans 13 amino acids. The V end was cut by 3 bases, the J end by 5 bases, with 10 bases between.

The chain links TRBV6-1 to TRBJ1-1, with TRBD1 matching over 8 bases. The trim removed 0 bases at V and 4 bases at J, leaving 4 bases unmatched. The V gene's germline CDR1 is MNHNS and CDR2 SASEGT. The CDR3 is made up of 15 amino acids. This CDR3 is CASSEADRDSTEAFF. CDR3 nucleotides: TGTGCCAGCAGTGAAGCGGACAGGGACTCCACTGAAGCTTTCTTT.

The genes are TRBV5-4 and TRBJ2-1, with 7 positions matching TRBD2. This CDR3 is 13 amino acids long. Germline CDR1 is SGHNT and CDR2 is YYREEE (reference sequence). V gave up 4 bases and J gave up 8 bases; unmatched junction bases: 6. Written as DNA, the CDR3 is TGTGCCAGCAGCGTTGGGACTACCGATGAGCAGTTCTTC. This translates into CASSVGTTDEQFF.

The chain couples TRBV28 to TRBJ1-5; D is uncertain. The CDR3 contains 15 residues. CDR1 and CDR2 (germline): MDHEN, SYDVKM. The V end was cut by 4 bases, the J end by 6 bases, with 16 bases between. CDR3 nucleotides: TGTGCCAGCAGTTCCCCTAGTGGTAGGAGTCAGCCCCAGCATTTT. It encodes CASSSPSGRSQPQHF.

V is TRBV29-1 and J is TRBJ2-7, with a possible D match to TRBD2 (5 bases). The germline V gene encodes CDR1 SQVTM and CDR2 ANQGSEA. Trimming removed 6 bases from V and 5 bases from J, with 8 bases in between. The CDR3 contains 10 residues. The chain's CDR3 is CSVVRDEQYF. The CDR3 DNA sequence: TGCAGCGTAGTGAGGGACGAGCAGTACTTC.

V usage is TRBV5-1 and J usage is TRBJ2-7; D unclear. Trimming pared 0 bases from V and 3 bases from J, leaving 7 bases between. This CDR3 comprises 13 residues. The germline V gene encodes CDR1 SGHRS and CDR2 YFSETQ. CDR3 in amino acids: CASSLADFYEQYF. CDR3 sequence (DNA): TGCGCCAGCAGCTTGGCAGATTTCTACGAGCAGTACTTC.

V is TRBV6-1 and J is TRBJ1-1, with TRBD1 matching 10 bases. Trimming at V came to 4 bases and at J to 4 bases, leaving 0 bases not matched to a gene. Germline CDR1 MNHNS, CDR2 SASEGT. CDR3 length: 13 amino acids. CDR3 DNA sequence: TGTGCCAGCAGTGGGACAGGGGGCACTGAAGCTTTCTTT. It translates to CASSGTGGTEAFF.